The 25 T cell receptor beta chains listed next were all sequenced from one sample in a study of regulatory T cells in long-lasting Graves disease. Noted time point: newly diagnosed GD, antithyroid drugs for less than 3 months. Extracted RNA from PBMCs served as the source of the TCR library. Building of the TCR beta libraries involved iRepertoire HTBI primers and Arm-PCR of CDR3 regions. TCRdb reanalysed the multiplex PCR reads using MiXCR and keeps one entry per CDR3 protein. The data hold 550,000 to 650,000 distinct CDR3 sequences, with roughly 15% observed a single time. The sample was also linked to a second study, of T cells in Graves' hyperthyroidism and ophthalmopathy.

Sequencing used peripheral blood mononuclear cells (PBMCs), obtained at new diagnosis, from a patient treated with antithyroid drugs. The origin of the receptors is a man in his late teens or twenties with Graves disease.

This clonotype was recorded at least ten times. The V gene is TRBV7-9, the J gene TRBJ2-7, with a weak D call TRBD1 (6 bases). The CDR3 has 16 amino acids. Germline lookup yields CDR1 SEHNR and CDR2 FQNEAQ (reference sequence). V lost 5 bases and J lost 4, with 21 bases in between. DNA for the CDR3: TGTGCCAGCAGCCCCCCCCGTGGGACAAAGGGTTACGAGCAGTACTTC. Its translation: CASSPPRGTKGYEQYF.

The chain joins TRBV27 to TRBJ1-2, with D hard to call. V dropped 8 bases and J dropped 8 bases, with 21 bases sitting between them. Germline values: CDR1 MNHEY, CDR2 SMNVEV (reference sequence). This CDR3 comprises 14 residues. CDR3 DNA: TGTGCCAGCTGTATCGCGCCCAACCGAGAGGGCTACACCTTC. Its translation: CASCIAPNREGYTF.

This clonotype appeared many times. This chain links TRBV27 with TRBJ2-3; perhaps TRBD1 as D (6 bases). This CDR3 is built from 16 residues. The germline V gene has CDR1 MNHEY and CDR2 SMNVEV (reference sequence). Trimming left V 5 bases short and J 4 bases short, with 19 bases between. The CDR3 region has the DNA TGTGCCAGCAGTATAAACCTAGGGGGTCGGGCAGATACGCAGTATTTT. As protein: CASSINLGGRADTQYF.

This clonotype has just a few counts. The CDR3 DNA follows: TGTGCCAGTAGTCGGGGGACGGCCACTGAAGCTTTCTTT. It codes for CASSRGTATEAFF. The rearrangement links TRBV19 to TRBJ1-1; possible D gene TRBD1, 5 bases. The germline gives CDR1 LNHDA, CDR2 SQIVND (reference sequence). CDR3 length: 13 residues. V shed 5 bases and J shed 4 bases, with 11 bases lying between them.

About this clonotype itself: A read error may be the cause here, since a much bigger clone is one base away. V usage is TRBV30 and J usage is TRBJ1-6; D is unclear. V shed 2 bases and J shed 2 bases, with 7 bases lying between them. Germline assignment: CDR1 GTSNPN and CDR2 SVGIG (reference sequence). The CDR3 is made up of 14 amino acids. Written as DNA, the CDR3 is TGTGCCTGGAGTCTGGGAACCTATAATTCACCCCTCCACTTT. Translation: CAWSLGTYNSPLHF.

This clonotype has a handful of counts. The chain couples TRBV7-2 to TRBJ2-7; the match to TRBD2 covers 10 bases. V was clipped by 4 bases and J by 0 bases; unmatched bases: 6. Germline CDR1 is SGHTA and CDR2 is FQGNSA. The CDR3 has 16 amino acids. The CDR3 sequence: CASSYLSGRSSYEQYF. CDR3 nucleotides: TGTGCCAGCAGCTATCTTAGCGGGAGGAGCTCCTACGAGCAGTACTTC.

This sequence joins TRBV4-1 and TRBJ1-2; 9 bases are shared with TRBD1. The junction had 3 bases not matched to a gene; V was cut back by 3 bases and J by 4 bases. The CDR3 has 14 residues. CDR1 is MGHRA, CDR2 YSYEKL, per germline. The chain's CDR3 is CASSQTTGGYGYTF. The CDR3 DNA is TGCGCCAGCAGCCAGACGACAGGGGGCTATGGCTACACCTTC.

This rearrangement joins TRBV15 to TRBJ1-4; 10 positions agree with TRBD1. With 5 bases clipped from V and 8 bases from J, the junction kept 8 bases outside the gene matches. CDR1 and CDR2 (germline): LNHNV, YYDKDF (reference sequence). CDR3 length: 15 residues. The DNA for the CDR3 is TGTGCCACCAGCTCCGACGGGACAGGGGACGAAAAACTGTTTTTT. Protein: CATSSDGTGDEKLFF.

This clonotype showed up many times. This chain connects TRBV7-8 to TRBJ2-1, with D possibly TRBD2 on 6 matching bases. Deletions cut 5 bases from V and 0 bases from J, with 14 bases between. The CDR3 covers 16 residues. Germline V gene lookup returns CDR1 SGHVS and CDR2 FQNEAQ. The CDR3 DNA sequence: TGTGCCAGCAGCCGCGGAGGGGCTAGCTCCTACAATGAGCAGTTCTTC. Translating it yields CASSRGGASSYNEQFF.

This clonotype was seen many times. The chain joins TRBV2 to TRBJ2-2, with D possibly TRBD1 on 5 matching bases. Deletions cut 11 bases from V and 6 bases from J, with 16 bases between. Per the germline V gene, CDR1 is SNHLY and CDR2 is FYNNEI. The CDR3 runs 13 residues. CDR3 loop: CAWTRDSSGELFF. DNA of the CDR3: TGTGCCTGGACCCGAGACAGTTCCGGGGAGCTGTTTTTT.

This clonotype was seen more than once but under ten times. The rearrangement links TRBV27 to TRBJ1-4; the D is unclear. Trimming took off 2 bases at V and 4 bases at J, with 11 bases between the two ends. Germline V CDR1 and CDR2: MNHEY, SMNVEV (reference sequence). The CDR3 loop spans 15 amino acids. This CDR3 is CASSLMWDLNEKLFF. CDR3 DNA: TGTGCCAGCAGTTTAATGTGGGATCTTAATGAAAAACTGTTTTTT.

This clonotype was picked up many times. The rearrangement uses TRBV27 and TRBJ1-2, with no clear D. V lost 5 bases, J lost 7 bases, and 14 bases lay in between. The CDR3 is 13 amino acids. Per germline, CDR1 MNHEY and CDR2 SMNVEV (reference sequence). The CDR3 coding sequence is TGTGCCAGCAGTCCAAAGAACTATGGTGGCTACACCTTC. Translated, it gives CASSPKNYGGYTF.

This clonotype was observed many times. The chain links TRBV11-2 to TRBJ2-2; 11 positions agree with TRBD2. The CDR3 has 16 amino acids. Trimming took 5 bases from V and 3 from J; bases not matched to a gene: 5. Germline CDR1 SGHAT, CDR2 FQNNGV. The CDR3 spells CASSAGLAGYTGELFF. CDR3 DNA sequence: TGTGCCAGCAGCGCAGGACTAGCGGGTTACACCGGGGAGCTGTTTTTT.

This clonotype was seen many times. The gene calls are TRBV6-1 and TRBJ2-7, with 12 bases aligning to TRBD1. CDR1 is MNHNS, CDR2 SASEGT, per germline. The CDR3 covers 14 residues. The V and J ends lost 10 bases and 5 bases, in that order; junction bases with no gene match: 9. CDR3 nucleotides: TGTGCCATCAGGAAAGGGACAGGGGGCAACGAGCAGTACTTC. This translates into CAIRKGTGGNEQYF.

The rearrangement joins TRBV4-1 to TRBJ1-2, with a weak D call TRBD1 (5 bases). CDR3 length: 13 amino acids. From germline, CDR1 is MGHRA and CDR2 YSYEKL. V gave up 3 bases and J gave up 8 bases, with 13 bases separating them. This chain's CDR3 is CASSQWTPLGYTF. The CDR3 DNA sequence: TGCGCCAGCAGCCAGTGGACACCTCTGGGCTACACCTTC.

This chain uses TRBV20-1 with TRBJ2-2, with TRBD1 matching 7 bases. CDR1 is DFQATT, CDR2 SNEGSKA, per germline (reference sequence). CDR3 length: 17 residues. With V trimmed by 1 base and J by 5 bases, 13 bases remained unmatched. CDR3 region: CSARAERTGARTGELFF. CDR3 sequence (DNA): TGCAGTGCTAGAGCAGAGAGGACAGGCGCCCGGACCGGGGAGCTGTTTTTT.

This clonotype has only a few counts. This sequence joins TRBV7-9 and TRBJ1-2; TRBD1 might be the D (6 bases). Trimming left V 1 base short and J 0 bases short, with 12 bases between. The CDR3 runs to 16 residues. Germline CDR1 is SEHNR and CDR2 is FQNEAQ (reference sequence). CDR3 DNA: TGTGCCAGCAGCTTAGGTCAGGGGACCTCTAACTATGGCTACACCTTC. Encoded protein: CASSLGQGTSNYGYTF.

At least ten counts were recorded for this clonotype. The chain is built from TRBV7-8 and TRBJ1-1; a possible D gene is TRBD1 (5 bases). The CDR3 extends over 13 amino acids. Germline V lookup: CDR1 SGHVS, CDR2 FQNEAQ. Trimming stripped 4 bases from V and 5 bases from J, with 11 bases between. The CDR3 nucleotides are TGTGCCAGCAGCTCAGGGACGGAGACTGAAGCTTTCTTT. Its protein is CASSSGTETEAFF.

This clonotype came up a few times. V usage is TRBV27 and J usage is TRBJ2-3, with 11 bases that match TRBD2. CDR1 and CDR2 from the germline V gene are MNHEY and SMNVEV (reference sequence). Unmatched junction bases numbered 4, after V lost 2 bases and J lost 0 bases. The CDR3 is 17 amino acids. The CDR3 here is CASSLKLAGESTDTQYF. DNA for the CDR3: TGTGCCAGCAGTTTAAAACTAGCGGGAGAGAGCACAGATACGCAGTATTTT.

This clonotype was counted only a few times. V gene TRBV11-1 combines with J gene TRBJ2-7; TRBD1 aligns across 9 bases. The CDR3 loop spans 15 amino acids. Germline CDR1 reads SGHAT; CDR2 reads FQDESV (reference sequence). The V segment lost 2 bases and the J segment 6 bases; nucleotides outside the gene matches: 8. The CDR3: CASSLRDRDTTEQYF. The CDR3 DNA sequence: TGTGCCAGCAGCTTACGGGACAGGGATACAACCGAGCAGTACTTC.

The chain links TRBV20-1 to TRBJ2-5; TRBD1 aligns across 7 bases. V lost 6 bases and J lost 4; bases outside the gene matches: 14. This CDR3 has 15 residues. Germline-derived CDR1 and CDR2 are DFQATT and SNEGSKA (reference sequence). Written as DNA, the CDR3 is TGCAGTGCCCCGACAGGGTCGTTTTGGGGAGAGACCCAGTACTTC. The encoded protein is CSAPTGSFWGETQYF.

This clonotype was detected many times. The rearrangement links TRBV7-6 to TRBJ2-3, with D unresolved. From germline, CDR1 is SGHVS and CDR2 FNYEAQ. This CDR3 spans 14 amino acids. V dropped 1 base and J dropped 0 bases, with 5 bases sitting between them. The CDR3 DNA reads as TGTGCCAGCAGCTTAGTCCCGAGCACAGATACGCAGTATTTT. Its protein is CASSLVPSTDTQYF.

This clonotype was observed many times. The chain carries TRBV20-1 and TRBJ1-2; tentatively, D is TRBD1 (6 bases). V shed 4 bases and J shed 4 bases, with 19 bases lying between them. The CDR3 consists of 15 residues. Per the germline V gene, CDR1 is DFQATT and CDR2 is SNEGSKA (reference sequence). The CDR3 is CSAKLVGGPFYGYTF. The CDR3 region has the DNA TGCAGTGCTAAGTTGGTAGGGGGTCCCTTCTATGGCTACACCTTC.

The chain is built from TRBV7-2 and TRBJ1-1; TRBD1 agrees at 7 bases. V lost 2 bases, J lost 1 base, and 4 bases stayed unmatched. This CDR3 has 15 amino acids. Germline CDR1 is SGHTA and CDR2 is FQGNSA. CDR3 in amino acids: CASSLPGTANTEAFF. The CDR3 bases are TGTGCCAGCAGCTTACCGGGGACAGCGAACACTGAAGCTTTCTTT.

This clonotype was seen repeatedly, ten times or more. V is TRBV29-1 and J is TRBJ2-1; D is possibly TRBD1 or TRBD2 (5 bases each). Deletions cut 6 bases from V and 0 bases from J, with 18 bases between. CDR3 length equals 16 residues. Germline values: CDR1 SQVTM, CDR2 ANQGSEA. Here the CDR3 DNA reads TGCAGCGTCGTCAAACCCCAGGGAGTCTCCTACAATGAGCAGTTCTTC. Translated: CSVVKPQGVSYNEQFF.